One and the same sample provided the 28 T cell receptor beta chains below, sequenced in a study of shared clonotypes between healthy human individuals. Positive CCR7 selection of CD45RO-negative cells yielded the naive CD8 cells, and terminally differentiated effector memory CD45RA+ cells were excluded. TCRdb's table, derived via immunoSEQ multiplex PCR, lists solely in-frame clones and lacks some. The sample records around 1.9 million clones, 90% to 95% being singletons. Sequenced material: naive CD8+ T cells from PBMCs. The receptors stem from a man younger than 35 in good health. Some clones in this sample may be carry-over from other donors' samples.

The V gene is TRBV7-9, the J gene TRBJ2-7; perhaps TRBD1 as D (6 bases). CDR1 and CDR2 from the germline V gene are SEHNR and FQNEAQ (reference sequence). There are 17 residues in the CDR3. Trimming pared 0 bases from V and 0 bases from J, leaving 15 bases between. The CDR3 region is CASSLALRTESSYEQYF. CDR3 DNA sequence: TGTGCCAGCAGCTTAGCGCTCAGGACAGAGAGCTCCTACGAGCAGTACTTC. Full variable domain (remainder filled in from reference TRBV7-9 and TRBJ2-7): DTGVSQNPRHKITKRGQNVTFRCDPISEHNRLYWYRQTLGQGPEFLTYFQNEAQLEKSRLLSDRFSAERPKGSFSTLEIQRTEQGDSAMYLCASSLALRTESSYEQYFGPGTRLTVT.

The V gene is TRBV9, the J gene TRBJ2-1, with 15 bases that match TRBD2. V shed 0 bases and J 8 bases; nucleotides not matched to a gene: 12. The CDR3 consists of 19 residues. Germline CDR1 SGDLS, CDR2 YYNGEE. The CDR3 nucleotides read TGTGCCAGCAGCGTAGGGACTAGCGGGAGGGATGGCTCTGGCTATGAGCAGTTCTTC. Encoded protein: CASSVGTSGRDGSGYEQFF.

This clone has a single count. The genes are TRBV9 and TRBJ2-5; D may be TRBD2 (5 bases). This CDR3 region has 18 residues. Germline CDR1 reads SGDLS; CDR2 reads YYNGEE. Trimming cost V 3 bases and J 0 bases, with 21 bases left between them. The CDR3 coding sequence is TGTGCCAGCAGCGACTGGGGTCGGGGATTTCCGTACCAAGAGACCCAGTACTTC. It codes for CASSDWGRGFPYQETQYF.

This clone was detected only a few times. The V call is TRBV29-1, the J call TRBJ2-7; D is perhaps TRBD1 (6 bases). The V and J ends lost 6 bases and 3 bases respectively, with 9 bases between them. The CDR3 loop spans 11 amino acids. Germline V gene lookup returns CDR1 SQVTM and CDR2 ANQGSEA. CDR3 sequence (DNA): TGCAGCGTCCAACAGGGCTACGAGCAGTACTTC. Its translation: CSVQQGYEQYF.

The CDR3 sequence: CASSEWENEQYF. The CDR3 nucleotides read TGTGCCAGCAGTGAATGGGAGAACGAGCAGTACTTC. The V gene is TRBV2, the J gene TRBJ2-7; a possible D gene is TRBD2 (5 bases). The CDR3 runs to 12 residues. Per germline, CDR1 SNHLY and CDR2 FYNNEI. Between the trimmed V and J ends, which lost 2 bases and 5 bases, there was a span of 7 bases.

Here the CDR3 reads CASSLYGGVAKNIQYF. CDR3 coding DNA: TGCGCCAGCAGCTTGTACGGGGGCGTAGCCAAAAACATTCAGTACTTC. The gene calls are TRBV5-1 and TRBJ2-4; D may correspond to TRBD1 or TRBD2 (6 bases each). In germline, CDR1 is SGHRS, CDR2 YFSETQ. Trimming removed 1 base from V and 0 bases from J, with 11 bases in between. CDR3 length equals 16 residues.

This clone has a handful of counts. CDR3 DNA: TGTGCCTGGAGTGCGGGAGGCATCCTAGAAGCTTTCTTT. This translates into CAWSAGGILEAFF. The chain carries TRBV30 and TRBJ1-1; D call uncertain. Trimming removed 1 base from V and 8 bases from J, with 14 bases in between. This CDR3 is 13 amino acids long. Germline V CDR1 and CDR2: GTSNPN, SVGIG (reference sequence).

The chain recombines TRBV15 with TRBJ2-5; D is ambiguous. Per germline, CDR1 LNHNV and CDR2 YYDKDF (reference sequence). Trimming pared 0 bases from V and 5 bases from J, leaving 13 bases between. The CDR3 is 15 amino acids. The CDR3: CATSRDEPSRETQYF. Here the CDR3 DNA reads TGTGCCACCAGCAGAGATGAGCCTAGTAGGGAGACCCAGTACTTC. The full variable domain, completed using reference TRBV15 and TRBJ2-5, is DAMVIQNPRYQVTQFGKPVTLSCSQTLNHNVMYWYQQKSSQAPKLLFHYYDKDFNNEADTPDNFQSRRPNTSFCFLDIRSPGLGDTAMYLCATSRDEPSRETQYFGPGTRLLVL.

This clone was seen a single time. The rearrangement joins TRBV6-6 to TRBJ1-2; D is uncertain. CDR1 is MNHNY, CDR2 SVGAGI, per germline (reference sequence). CDR3 length: 13 residues. Trimming took 7 bases from V and 5 from J, leaving 14 bases between them. The CDR3 spells CASNIAREYGYTF. The CDR3 coding sequence is TGTGCCAGCAACATCGCGAGGGAGTATGGCTACACCTTC.

The chain joins TRBV7-9 to TRBJ2-7, with 9 bases identical to TRBD1. Germline assignment: CDR1 SEHNR and CDR2 FQNEAQ (reference sequence). The CDR3 runs to 14 residues. Trimming removed 4 bases from V and 6 bases from J; junction bases left unmatched: 7. Here the CDR3 reads CASSSRDRDSEQYF. CDR3 nucleotide sequence: TGTGCCAGCAGCTCCCGGGACAGGGATTCCGAGCAGTACTTC.

The chain links TRBV10-3 to TRBJ2-1, with 10 nucleotides matching TRBD2. The CDR3 has 16 amino acids. The V gene's germline CDR1 is ENHRY and CDR2 SYGVKD. V was pared by 0 bases and J by 8 bases, with 7 bases of the junction left unmatched. CDR3 amino acids: CAISESWLAGVHEQFF. The DNA of the CDR3 is TGTGCCATCAGTGAGTCCTGGCTAGCGGGAGTACATGAGCAGTTCTTC.

The chain carries TRBV27 and TRBJ2-3; D gene ambiguous. Germline loops: CDR1 MNHEY, CDR2 SMNVEV (reference sequence). V lost 6 bases to trimming and J lost 4 bases, with 17 bases between them. The CDR3 is 15 residues long. For the CDR3, the DNA is TGTGCCAGCAGCCCCAATTTGGGGTTAGCAGATACGCAGTATTTT. Protein sequence: CASSPNLGLADTQYF.

The chain is built from TRBV13 and TRBJ1-1, with D maybe TRBD1 (6 bases). V shed 3 bases and J shed 4 bases, with 15 bases lying between them. CDR1 is PRHDT and CDR2 is FYEKMQ in the germline V gene (reference sequence). The CDR3 spans 15 residues. CDR3 nucleotides: TGTGCCAGCAGCTTTCGGGCTGAGGGGGGCACTGAAGCTTTCTTT. Residues: CASSFRAEGGTEAFF.

The chain uses TRBV5-6 and TRBJ1-1; D may be TRBD1 (5 bases). CDR3 size: 17 residues. V lost 1 base and J 2 bases, leaving 18 bases between the germline ends. Germline values: CDR1 SGHDT, CDR2 YYEEEE. CDR3 residues: CASSLFGAGHSNTEAFF. The DNA for the CDR3 is TGTGCCAGCAGCTTGTTCGGGGCAGGGCACTCAAACACTGAAGCTTTCTTT.

J is TRBJ2-1 and V is TRBV18, with TRBD2 matching 12 bases. This CDR3 region has 15 residues. V gave up 6 bases and J gave up 6 bases; unmatched junction bases: 6. Germline V gene sequence: CDR1 KGHSH, CDR2 LQKENI. This CDR3 is CASSLAGGPSNEQFF. The CDR3 nucleotides are TGTGCCAGCTCTCTAGCGGGAGGGCCCTCCAATGAGCAGTTCTTC.

The chain joins TRBV7-9 to TRBJ1-2; D is unresolved. The CDR3 totals 15 residues. With 0 bases removed from V and 0 bases from J, the gap between germline ends came to 8 bases. Germline V lookup: CDR1 SEHNR, CDR2 FQNEAQ (reference sequence). The CDR3, as DNA: TGTGCCAGCAGCTTAGCTGACGGTACTAACTATGGCTACACCTTC. It specifies CASSLADGTNYGYTF.

On this clone itself: Other DNA sequences in the sample encode the same CDR3. The chain uses TRBV7-9 and TRBJ2-7, with D unresolved. Trimming took off 0 bases at V and 3 bases at J, with 6 bases between the two ends. The CDR3 has 13 amino acids. Germline loops: CDR1 SEHNR, CDR2 FQNEAQ (reference sequence). CDR3 sequence (DNA): TGTGCCAGCAGCTTAGCTGGCAGCTACGAGCAGTACTTC. Protein sequence: CASSLAGSYEQYF. Supplemented by reference TRBV7-9 and TRBJ2-7, the full variable domain reads DTGVSQNPRHKITKRGQNVTFRCDPISEHNRLYWYRQTLGQGPEFLTYFQNEAQLEKSRLLSDRFSAERPKGSFSTLEIQRTEQGDSAMYLCASSLAGSYEQYFGPGTRLTVT.

The table lists this clone with a few counts. The genes are TRBV11-2 and TRBJ1-1, with D unclear. Germline CDR1 and CDR2: SGHAT and FQNNGV. Trimming removed 5 bases at V and 1 base at J, with 11 bases between. This CDR3 region has 14 residues. CDR3 sequence: CASSARGGNTEAFF. The CDR3 DNA follows: TGTGCCAGCAGCGCAAGAGGAGGGAACACTGAAGCTTTCTTT.

CDR3 sequence (DNA): TGTGCCAGCAGTTTATGGGCACGATCAAGCAATCAGCCCCAGCATTTT. Translating it yields CASSLWARSSNQPQHF. The genes are TRBV27 and TRBJ1-5; D remains ambiguous. There are 16 residues in the CDR3. V lost 1 base, J lost 1 base, and 11 bases lay in between. Germline V lookup: CDR1 MNHEY, CDR2 SMNVEV (reference sequence).

V is TRBV10-1 and J is TRBJ1-1; D unresolved. The germline gives CDR1 WNHNN, CDR2 SYGVQD (reference sequence). Trimming took off 4 bases at V and 4 bases at J, with 16 bases between the two ends. The CDR3 runs 15 residues. CDR3 nucleotides: TGCGCCAGCAGTGCCGGGCCTCGCCTGTGCACTGAAGCTTTCTTT. It codes for CASSAGPRLCTEAFF.

The J gene is TRBJ2-7, the V gene TRBV13; D is unclear. This CDR3 has 15 residues. Germline loops: CDR1 PRHDT, CDR2 FYEKMQ (reference sequence). V lost 5 bases and J 7 bases, leaving 21 bases between the germline ends. The chain's CDR3 is CASSPGLNSHWEQYF. In DNA, the CDR3 is TGTGCCAGCAGCCCCGGTCTTAACAGCCATTGGGAGCAGTACTTC.

This clone was seen just once. This rearrangement joins TRBV4-3 to TRBJ2-1; 8 nucleotides match TRBD2. CDR1 LGHNA and CDR2 YSLEER come from the germline V gene. Trimming cost V 0 bases and J 3 bases; bases outside gene matches: 7. This CDR3 region has 17 residues. CDR3 residues: CASSQEEASGLYNEQFF. For the CDR3, the DNA is TGCGCCAGCAGCCAAGAAGAGGCTAGCGGGCTCTACAATGAGCAGTTCTTC.

V and J are TRBV7-3 and TRBJ2-1, with 7 bases fitting TRBD2. The CDR3 loop spans 13 amino acids. Trimming removed 2 bases from V and 8 bases from J; junction bases left unmatched: 3. CDR1 SGHTA and CDR2 FQGTGA come from the germline V gene. CDR3: CASSLWGGDEQFF. The CDR3 region has the DNA TGTGCCAGCAGCTTATGGGGAGGGGATGAGCAGTTCTTC.

The V and J genes are TRBV27 and TRBJ2-7; 8 nucleotides align to TRBD1. The CDR3 sequence is 14 residues long. The trim removed 5 bases at V and 4 bases at J, leaving 7 bases unmatched. CDR1 is MNHEY and CDR2 is SMNVEV in the germline V gene (reference sequence). The CDR3 nucleotides read TGTGCCAGCAGTCCGCAGGACAGGGAATACGAGCAGTACTTC. This gives the protein CASSPQDREYEQYF.

Of note for this clone: Other DNA variants within this sample encode the same CDR3. This CDR3 reads CASSFGTGRYEQYF. CDR3 sequence (DNA): TGTGCCAGCAGTTTTGGGACAGGGAGATACGAGCAGTACTTC. This sequence joins TRBV27 and TRBJ2-7, with 9 bases lining up with TRBD1. The CDR3 is made up of 14 amino acids. V lost 3 bases to trimming and J lost 4 bases; unmatched junction nucleotides: 4. Germline CDR1 is MNHEY and CDR2 is SMNVEV (reference sequence).

The genes are TRBV30 and TRBJ1-1; the match to TRBD1 covers 8 bases. The germline gives CDR1 GTSNPN, CDR2 SVGIG (reference sequence). The CDR3 sequence is 15 residues long. The V and J ends lost 0 bases and 4 bases, in that order; junction bases with no gene match: 7. The CDR3 DNA follows: TGTGCCTGGAGTGTAGGGGACAGGATCGCCACTGAAGCTTTCTTT. This gives the protein CAWSVGDRIATEAFF.

The V and J genes are TRBV6-6 and TRBJ1-4; 11 bases line up with TRBD1. The germline gives CDR1 MNHNY, CDR2 SVGAGI (reference sequence). This CDR3 is built from 16 residues. V lost 6 bases, J lost 5 bases, and 8 bases stayed unmatched. The CDR3 region is CASREDRGHRNEKLFF. For the CDR3, the DNA is TGTGCCAGCAGGGAGGACAGGGGGCACCGAAATGAAAAACTGTTTTTT.

The CDR3 DNA reads as TGTGCCAGCAGCTGGGGACAGGGAAGCGGAAACACCATATATTTT. Protein product: CASSWGQGSGNTIYF. The chain combines TRBV5-5 with TRBJ1-3; 9 bases fit TRBD1. The CDR3 length is 15 residues. Germline V lookup: CDR1 SGHKS, CDR2 YYEKEE (reference sequence). V lost 3 bases and J lost 4; bases outside the gene matches: 5. The full variable domain, rest sourced from reference TRBV5-5 and TRBJ1-3, is DAGVTQSPTHLIKTRGQQVTLRCSPISGHKSVSWYQQVLGQGPQFIFQYYEKEERGRGNFPDRFSARQFPNYSSELNVNALLLGDSALYLCASSWGQGSGNTIYFGEGSWLTVV.